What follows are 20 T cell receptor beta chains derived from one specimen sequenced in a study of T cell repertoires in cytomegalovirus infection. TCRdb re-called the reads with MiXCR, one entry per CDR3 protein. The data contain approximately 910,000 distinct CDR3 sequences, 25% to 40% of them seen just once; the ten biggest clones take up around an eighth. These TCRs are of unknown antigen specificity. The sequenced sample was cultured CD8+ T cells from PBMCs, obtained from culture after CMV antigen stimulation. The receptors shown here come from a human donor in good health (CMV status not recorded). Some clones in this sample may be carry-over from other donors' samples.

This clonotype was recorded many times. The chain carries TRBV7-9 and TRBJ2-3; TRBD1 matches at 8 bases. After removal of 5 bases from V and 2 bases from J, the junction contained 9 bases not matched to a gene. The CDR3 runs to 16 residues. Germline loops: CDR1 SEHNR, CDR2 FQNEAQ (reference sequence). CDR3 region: CASSVPDRAITDTQYF. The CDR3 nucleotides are TGTGCCAGCAGCGTCCCGGACAGGGCCATCACAGATACGCAGTATTTT.

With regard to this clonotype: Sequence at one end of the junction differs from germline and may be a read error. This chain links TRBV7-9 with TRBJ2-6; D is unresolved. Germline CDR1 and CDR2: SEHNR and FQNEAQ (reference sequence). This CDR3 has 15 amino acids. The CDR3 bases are TGTGCCAACAGCTCGCCAGAGGTTGGGGCCAACGTCCTGACTTTC. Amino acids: CANSSPEVGANVLTF.

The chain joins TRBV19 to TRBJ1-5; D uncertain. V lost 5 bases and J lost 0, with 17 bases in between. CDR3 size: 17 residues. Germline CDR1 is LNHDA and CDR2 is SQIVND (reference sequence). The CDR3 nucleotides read TGTGCCAGTAGTGGGATCAGGTTGCAAGCTAGCAATCAGCCCCAGCATTTT. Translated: CASSGIRLQASNQPQHF.

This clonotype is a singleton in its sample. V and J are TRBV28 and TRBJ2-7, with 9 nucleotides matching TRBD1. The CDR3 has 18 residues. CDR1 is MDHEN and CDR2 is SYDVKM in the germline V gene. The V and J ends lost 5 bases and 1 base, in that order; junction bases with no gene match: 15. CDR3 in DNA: TGTGCCAGCAGTCTATCAACCTGGACAGGGGAAGGTTCCTACGAGCAGTACTTC. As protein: CASSLSTWTGEGSYEQYF.

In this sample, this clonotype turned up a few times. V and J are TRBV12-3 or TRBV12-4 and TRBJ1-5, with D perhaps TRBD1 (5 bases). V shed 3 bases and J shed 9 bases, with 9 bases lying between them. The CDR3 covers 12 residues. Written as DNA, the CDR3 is TGTGCCAGCAGTTTTCCAGGGACGCCCCAGCATTTT. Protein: CASSFPGTPQHF.

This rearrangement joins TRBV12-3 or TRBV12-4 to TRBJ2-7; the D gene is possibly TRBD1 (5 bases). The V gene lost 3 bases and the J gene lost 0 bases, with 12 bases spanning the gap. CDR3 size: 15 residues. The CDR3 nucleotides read TGTGCCAGCAGTTTTCCAGGGAATAGCTCCTACGAGCAGTACTTC. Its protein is CASSFPGNSSYEQYF.

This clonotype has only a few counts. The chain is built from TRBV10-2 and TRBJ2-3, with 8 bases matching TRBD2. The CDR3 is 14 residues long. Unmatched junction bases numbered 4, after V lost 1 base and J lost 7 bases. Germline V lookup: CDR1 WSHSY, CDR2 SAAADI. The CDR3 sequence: CASSEFGGAHTQYF. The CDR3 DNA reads TGCGCCAGCAGTGAGTTCGGGGGGGCTCATACGCAGTATTTT.

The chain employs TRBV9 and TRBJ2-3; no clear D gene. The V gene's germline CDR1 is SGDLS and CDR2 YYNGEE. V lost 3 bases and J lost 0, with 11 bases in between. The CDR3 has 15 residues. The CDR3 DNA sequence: TGTGCCAGCAGCGGACGATTACAGAGCACAGATACGCAGTATTTT. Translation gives CASSGRLQSTDTQYF.

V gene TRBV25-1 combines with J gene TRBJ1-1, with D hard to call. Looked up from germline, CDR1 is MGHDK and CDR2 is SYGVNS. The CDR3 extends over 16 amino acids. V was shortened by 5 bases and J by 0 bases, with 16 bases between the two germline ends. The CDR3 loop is CASSRKGSPMNTEAFF. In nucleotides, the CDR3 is TGTGCCAGCAGTCGAAAAGGGAGTCCGATGAACACTGAAGCTTTCTTT.

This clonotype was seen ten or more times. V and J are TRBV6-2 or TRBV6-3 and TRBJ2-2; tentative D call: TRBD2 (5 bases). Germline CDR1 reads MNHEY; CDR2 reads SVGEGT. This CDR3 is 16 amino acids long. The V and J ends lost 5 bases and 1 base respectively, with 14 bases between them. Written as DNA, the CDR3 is TGTGCCAGCAGTCCCAGGACTGGCAAGAACACCGGGGAGCTGTTTTTT. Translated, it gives CASSPRTGKNTGELFF.

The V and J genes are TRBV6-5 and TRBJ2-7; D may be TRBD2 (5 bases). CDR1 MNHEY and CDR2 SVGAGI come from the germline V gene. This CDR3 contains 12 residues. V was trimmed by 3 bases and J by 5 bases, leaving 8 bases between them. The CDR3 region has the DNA TGTGCCAGCAGTTATTCCGGGGACGAGCAGTACTTC. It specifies CASSYSGDEQYF.

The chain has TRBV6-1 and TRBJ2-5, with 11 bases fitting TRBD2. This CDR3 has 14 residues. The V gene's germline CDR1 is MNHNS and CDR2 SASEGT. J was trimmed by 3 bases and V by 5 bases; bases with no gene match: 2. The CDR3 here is CASSKGLAEETQYF. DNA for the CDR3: TGTGCCAGCAGTAAGGGACTAGCGGAAGAGACCCAGTACTTC.

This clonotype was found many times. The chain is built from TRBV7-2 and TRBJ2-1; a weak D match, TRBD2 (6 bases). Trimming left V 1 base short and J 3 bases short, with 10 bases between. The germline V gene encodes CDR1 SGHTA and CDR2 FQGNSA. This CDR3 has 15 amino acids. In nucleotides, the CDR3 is TGTGCCAGCAGCTTAGACTGGGGAGGCTACAATGAGCAGTTCTTC. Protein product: CASSLDWGGYNEQFF.

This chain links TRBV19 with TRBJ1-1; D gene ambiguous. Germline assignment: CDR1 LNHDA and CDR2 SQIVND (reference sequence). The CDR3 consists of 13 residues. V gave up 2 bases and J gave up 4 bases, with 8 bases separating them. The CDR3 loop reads CASSILPTTEAFF. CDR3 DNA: TGTGCCAGTAGTATACTACCGACCACTGAAGCTTTCTTT.

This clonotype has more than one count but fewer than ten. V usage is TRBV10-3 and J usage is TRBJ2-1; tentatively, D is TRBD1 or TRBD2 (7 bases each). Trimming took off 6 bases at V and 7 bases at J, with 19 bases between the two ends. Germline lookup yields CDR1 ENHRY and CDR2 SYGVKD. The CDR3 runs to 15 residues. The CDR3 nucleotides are TGTGCCATCAGGGGGGGGACAGTCATTTCAAATGAGCAGTTCTTC. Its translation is CAIRGGTVISNEQFF.

Here the CDR3 DNA reads TGTGCCACCTCGAGAAGAACTAATGAAAAACTGTTTTTT. Protein product: CATSRRTNEKLFF. The V gene is TRBV19, the J gene TRBJ1-4, with D unresolved. Germline V gene lookup returns CDR1 LNHDA and CDR2 SQIVND (reference sequence). Trimming cost V 10 bases and J 1 base, with 10 bases left between them. CDR3 length equals 13 residues.

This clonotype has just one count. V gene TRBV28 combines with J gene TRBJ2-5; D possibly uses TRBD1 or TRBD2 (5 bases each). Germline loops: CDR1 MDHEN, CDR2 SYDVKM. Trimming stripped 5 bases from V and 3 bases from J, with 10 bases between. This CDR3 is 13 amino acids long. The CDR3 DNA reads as TGTGCCAGCAGTAACCGGGACGAAGAGACCCAGTACTTC. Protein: CASSNRDEETQYF. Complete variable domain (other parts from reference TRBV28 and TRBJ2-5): DVKVTQSSRYLVKRTGEKVFLECVQDMDHENMFWYRQDPGLGLRLIYFSYDVKMKEKGDIPEGYSVSREKKERFSLILESASTNQTSMYLCASSNRDEETQYFGPGTRLLVL.

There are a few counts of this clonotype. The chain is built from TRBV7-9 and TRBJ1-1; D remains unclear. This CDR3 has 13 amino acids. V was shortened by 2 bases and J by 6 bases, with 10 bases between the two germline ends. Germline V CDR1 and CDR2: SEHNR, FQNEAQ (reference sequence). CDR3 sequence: CASSLRREAEAFF. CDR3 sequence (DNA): TGTGCCAGCAGCTTACGGAGGGAAGCTGAAGCTTTCTTT.

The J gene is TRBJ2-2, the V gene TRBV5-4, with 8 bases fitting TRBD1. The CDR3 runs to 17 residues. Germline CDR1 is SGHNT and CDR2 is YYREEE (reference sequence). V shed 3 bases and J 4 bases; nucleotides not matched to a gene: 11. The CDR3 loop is CASSWIDRGLVTGELFF. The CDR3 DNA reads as TGTGCCAGCAGCTGGATAGACAGGGGCCTCGTCACCGGGGAGCTGTTTTTT.

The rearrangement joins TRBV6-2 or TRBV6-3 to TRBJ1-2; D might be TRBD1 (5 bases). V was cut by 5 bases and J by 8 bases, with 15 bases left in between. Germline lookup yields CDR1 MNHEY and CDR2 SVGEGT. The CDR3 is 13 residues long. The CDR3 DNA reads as TGTGCCAGCAGTCGGGGACGATTAGACGGCTACACCTTC. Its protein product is CASSRGRLDGYTF.